Below, one T cell receptor beta chain is given with its context. Its target is unknown. The data were obtained in a study of cytomegalovirus exposure and HLA in healthy donors. Amplification used 60 Vbeta primers and 13 Jbeta primers. Methods used by the authors: As a later analysis found, there were 80 million or so unique TCR beta chains, of which around 10 million were shared. Produced via immunoSEQ multiplex PCR; TCRdb's table is partial and in-frame only. The V and J calls and clone size were taken over from that table, and D and trimming were inferred from the DNA. The profile shows some 130,000 clones, 75% to 90% of them singletons. The V and J ends lost 6 bases and 5 bases, in that order; junction bases with no gene match: 6. Germline-derived CDR1 and CDR2 are MNHEY and SVGAGI. The CDR3 runs 14 residues. Study-level findings and limits: Among donors in an Asian-associated ancestry cluster, a later analysis reportedly found fewer N-insertions than the roughly 680-donor mean. With DRB1 most and HLA-C fewest, TCR association rates differed between HLA loci in a later analysis.

The clonotype originates from a man aged 40-49 years in good health and CMV-seronegative. The chain carries TRBV6-5 and TRBJ1-4, with 7 bases fitting TRBD1. Sequencing was performed on PBMCs. The CDR3 is CASSSTGLNEKLFF. In nucleotides, the CDR3 is TGTGCCAGCAGCTCGACAGGGCTCAATGAAAAACTGTTTTTT.